This entry lists 15 T cell receptor beta chains sequenced from one sample in a study of shared clonotypes between healthy human individuals. The repertoire was sequenced with immunoSEQ multiplex PCR; TCRdb's copy has only in-frame clones and lacks some. The sample lists about 610,000 clones, about 96% occurring once. Sequenced: naive CD4+ T cells sorted from blood. The subset: CD45RA+ positively selected. The receptors shown here come from a woman in her 30s in good health.

The chain couples TRBV28 to TRBJ1-1, with D possibly TRBD1 on 6 matching bases. Trimming removed 10 bases at V and 4 bases at J, with 13 bases between. Germline CDR1 reads MDHEN; CDR2 reads SYDVKM. This CDR3 comprises 12 residues. The chain's CDR3 is CAIRGAVTEAFF. CDR3 coding DNA: TGTGCCATCAGGGGTGCTGTCACTGAAGCTTTCTTT. Drawing the rest from reference TRBV28 and TRBJ1-1, the complete variable domain is DVKVTQSSRYLVKRTGEKVFLECVQDMDHENMFWYRQDPGLGLRLIYFSYDVKMKEKGDIPEGYSVSREKKERFSLILESASTNQTSMYLCAIRGAVTEAFFGQGTRLTVV.

Here the CDR3 DNA reads TGTGCCAGCAGCCCCGGGACAGGGGGTCCCAATGAGCAGTTCTTC. Amino acid sequence: CASSPGTGGPNEQFF. V usage is TRBV11-3 and J usage is TRBJ2-1; TRBD1 matches at 11 bases. The length of the CDR3 is 15 residues. The germline V gene has CDR1 SGHNT and CDR2 YENEEA. The junction had 6 bases not matched to a gene; V was cut back by 5 bases and J by 6 bases.

V usage is TRBV10-3 and J usage is TRBJ2-7, with 8 nucleotides matching TRBD2. Germline V gene lookup returns CDR1 ENHRY and CDR2 SYGVKD. The CDR3 extends over 15 amino acids. With 3 bases clipped from V and 0 bases from J, the junction kept 4 bases outside the gene matches. CDR3 DNA sequence: TGTGCCATCAGTGACTGGCGGGAGGACTCCTACGAGCAGTACTTC. It encodes CAISDWREDSYEQYF.

V is TRBV9 and J is TRBJ2-5, with D perhaps matching TRBD2 (6 bases). The CDR3 runs 14 residues. The V gene's germline CDR1 is SGDLS and CDR2 YYNGEE. Trimming shortened V by 3 bases and J by 0 bases, and 9 bases separated the two germline ends. CDR3 coding DNA: TGTGCCAGCAGCGCAGGACTATACCAAGAGACCCAGTACTTC. Amino acids: CASSAGLYQETQYF.

J is TRBJ2-1 and V is TRBV28, with TRBD2 matching over 12 bases. The germline CDR1 and CDR2 sequences are MDHEN and SYDVKM. The CDR3 loop spans 15 amino acids. The V and J ends lost 6 bases and 5 bases, in that order; junction bases with no gene match: 5. The CDR3 spells CASSLLAGGDNEQFF. CDR3 DNA: TGTGCCAGCAGCCTCCTAGCGGGAGGGGACAATGAGCAGTTCTTC.

The V and J genes are TRBV5-8 and TRBJ1-4; D gene unclear. V lost 0 bases and J lost 11, with 11 bases in between. The germline gives CDR1 SGHTS, CDR2 YDEGEE. The CDR3 runs 13 residues. Here the CDR3 DNA reads TGTGCCAGCAGCTTGGATCGGGTCGGGAAACTGTTTTTT. Translation gives CASSLDRVGKLFF.

The chain carries TRBV11-2 and TRBJ1-2; 12 bases agree with TRBD1. The CDR3 has 15 residues. Germline lookup yields CDR1 SGHAT and CDR2 FQNNGV. V was clipped by 0 bases and J by 7 bases; unmatched bases: 3. CDR3: CASSLERDRGLGYTF. For the CDR3, the DNA is TGTGCCAGCAGCTTAGAGCGGGACAGGGGGCTTGGCTACACCTTC. The full variable domain, its missing parts supplied by reference TRBV11-2 and TRBJ1-2, is EAGVAQSPRYKIIEKRQSVAFWCNPISGHATLYWYQQILGQGPKLLIQFQNNGVVDDSQLPKDRFSAERLKGVDSTLKIQPAKLEDSAVYLCASSLERDRGLGYTFGSGTRLTVV.

V usage is TRBV28 and J usage is TRBJ1-4; D remains unclear. There are 16 residues in the CDR3. In germline, CDR1 is MDHEN, CDR2 SYDVKM. V lost 3 bases and J 3 bases, leaving 14 bases between the germline ends. CDR3 protein: CASSFMPGDPNEKLFF. The CDR3 region has the DNA TGTGCCAGCAGTTTTATGCCAGGAGACCCTAATGAAAAACTGTTTTTT.

The V call is TRBV29-1, the J call TRBJ1-1; D gene uncertain. Germline V gene lookup returns CDR1 SQVTM and CDR2 ANQGSEA. The CDR3 length is 10 residues. V lost 4 bases to trimming and J lost 5 bases, with 5 bases between them. The CDR3 loop is CSVVLTEAFF. The CDR3 coding sequence is TGCAGCGTTGTGCTGACTGAAGCTTTCTTT.

The rearrangement uses TRBV6-5 and TRBJ2-7; 12 bases are shared with TRBD1. The CDR3 extends over 15 amino acids. In germline, CDR1 is MNHEY, CDR2 SVGAGI. V was pared by 0 bases and J by 9 bases, with 6 bases of the junction left unmatched. This CDR3 reads CASSYSGQGAWRQYF. Here the CDR3 DNA reads TGTGCCAGCAGTTACTCGGGACAGGGGGCATGGCGGCAGTACTTC.

The CDR3: CASSLDREGTEAFF. CDR3 coding DNA: TGTGCCAGCAGCTTAGACAGGGAAGGTACTGAAGCTTTCTTT. The chain combines TRBV7-2 with TRBJ1-1; D perhaps matches TRBD1 (6 bases). V shed 1 base and J shed 5 bases, with 11 bases lying between them. There are 14 residues in the CDR3. Germline CDR1 is SGHTA and CDR2 is FQGNSA.

The gene calls are TRBV4-1 and TRBJ1-2, with a possible D match to TRBD1 (5 bases). The V end lost 3 bases, the J end lost 4 bases, and 15 bases lay between the germline ends. Germline V gene data show CDR1 as MGHRA and CDR2 as YSYEKL. The CDR3 runs 15 residues. Here the CDR3 DNA reads TGCGCCAGCAGCCAGGTTGGGGGGAAACCCTATGGCTACACCTTC. This gives the protein CASSQVGGKPYGYTF.

The chain carries TRBV27 and TRBJ2-2; D is uncertain. V was trimmed by 3 bases and J by 3 bases, leaving 8 bases between them. This CDR3 contains 14 residues. Germline V gene lookup returns CDR1 MNHEY and CDR2 SMNVEV (reference sequence). The CDR3 here is CASSLSRDTGELFF. CDR3 sequence (DNA): TGTGCCAGCAGTTTGAGTCGGGACACCGGGGAGCTGTTTTTT.

The V gene is TRBV29-1, the J gene TRBJ2-7; TRBD2 matches at 7 bases. The CDR3 runs to 15 residues. The germline gives CDR1 SQVTM, CDR2 ANQGSEA. J was trimmed by 4 bases and V by 5 bases; bases with no gene match: 14. In DNA form, the CDR3 reads TGCAGCGTTAATCTCGGACTAGGAAAATCTTACGAGCAGTACTTC. Its protein is CSVNLGLGKSYEQYF.

The chain joins TRBV28 to TRBJ1-1; tentatively, D is TRBD1 (5 bases). Germline CDR1 reads MDHEN; CDR2 reads SYDVKM. Trimming stripped 1 base from V and 4 bases from J, with 10 bases between. The CDR3 totals 14 residues. In DNA form, the CDR3 reads TGTGCCAGCAGTTTATCCGCAGGGTCCACTGAAGCTTTCTTT. Residues: CASSLSAGSTEAFF.